This paragraph reports one TCR beta chain. What antigen it recognizes has not been identified. The record has no base qualities; no much larger clone is one base away. This record belongs to a study of patients and donors after allogeneic stem cell transplantation (dated by TCRdb to 2019 to 2021). To prepare the library, RT-PCR was applied. Instrument on record: NextSeq 550. TCRdb trimmed the raw reads at Q25, called clones with MiXCR and kept productive beta chains. Rows are unified per CDR3 protein, each entry keeping the most common DNA and genes. For this sample the table gives around 150,000 distinct CDR3 sequences, of which 30% were detected only once. The top ten constitute about 3% of the sample. Counted from cysteine to phenylalanine, this CDR3 has 14 amino acids. The entry retains the CDR3 DNA only, 42 bases that are in frame from base 1. Here V drops 5 bases and J drops 3 bases, and the junction holds 7 bases not matched to any gene. From the germline V gene (reference sequence), CDR1 is MNHEY and CDR2 is SMNVEV.

Sequenced input: blood, either unsorted or a sorted T cell fraction (not recorded which). This receptor was taken from a human donor who was either an allogeneic HSCT recipient or a stem cell or donor lymphocyte infusion donor (not recorded which). It is not recorded whose cells these are; they may come from a transplant donor. Here the chain combines TRBV27 and TRBJ2-7, and 7 junctional nucleotides match TRBD1. The DNA sequence follows: TGTGCCAGCAGTCGGTTGGACAGGCACTACGAGCAGTACTTC. This codes for CASSRLDRHYEQYF.